The sequence of this T cell receptor beta chain was determined in a study of blood T cell repertoires in COVID-19. Trimming left V 6 bases short and J 2 bases short, with 18 bases between. The CDR3 totals 16 residues. The germline CDR1 and CDR2 sequences are LNHDA and SQIVND (reference sequence). Authors' analysis steps: Researchers report that nucleated cell counts were estimated from reference gene primer amplification. Data came from immunoSEQ multiplex PCR; TCRdb stores just in-frame clones and leaves some out. From that table come the V and J calls and clone size; the DNA was used to work out D and trimming. Of about 390,000 clones in the sample, around 87% are singletons; the top ten hold about 9.4%.

Source material: PBMCs or T cells enriched from blood (not recorded which). The rearrangement joins TRBV19 to TRBJ2-3; D may be TRBD1 (6 bases). This receptor was obtained from a woman in her forties or fifties who had recovered from COVID-19. The CDR3 nucleotides are TGTGCCAGTAGCAGTAACCCGGACAGCTCCACAGATACGCAGTATTTT. It is translated as CASSSNPDSSTDTQYF.